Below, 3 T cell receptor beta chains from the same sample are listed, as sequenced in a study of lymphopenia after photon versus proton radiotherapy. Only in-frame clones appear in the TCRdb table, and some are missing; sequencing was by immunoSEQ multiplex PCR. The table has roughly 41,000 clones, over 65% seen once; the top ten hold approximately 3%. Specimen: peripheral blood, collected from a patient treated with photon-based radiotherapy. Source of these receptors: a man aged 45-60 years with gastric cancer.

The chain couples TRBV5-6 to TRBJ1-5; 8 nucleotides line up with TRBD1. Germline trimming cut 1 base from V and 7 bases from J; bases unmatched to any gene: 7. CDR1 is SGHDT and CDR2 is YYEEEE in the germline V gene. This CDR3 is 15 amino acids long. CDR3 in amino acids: CASSLQGARSQPQHF. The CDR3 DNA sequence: TGTGCCAGCAGCTTGCAGGGGGCGCGTAGCCAGCCCCAGCATTTT.

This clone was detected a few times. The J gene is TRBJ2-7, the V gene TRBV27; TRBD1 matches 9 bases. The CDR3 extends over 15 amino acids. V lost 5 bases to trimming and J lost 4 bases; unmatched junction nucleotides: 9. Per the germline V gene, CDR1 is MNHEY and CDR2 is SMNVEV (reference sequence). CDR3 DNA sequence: TGTGCCAGCAGTCCCACGGACAGGGGAAGGTACGAGCAGTACTTC. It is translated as CASSPTDRGRYEQYF.

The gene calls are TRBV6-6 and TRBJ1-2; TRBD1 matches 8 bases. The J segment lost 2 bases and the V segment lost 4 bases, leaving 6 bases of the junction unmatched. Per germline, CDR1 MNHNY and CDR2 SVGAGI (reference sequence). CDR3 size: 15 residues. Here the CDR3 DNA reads TGTGCCAGCAGTTCCCGGACAGGGAACAACTATGGCTACACCTTC. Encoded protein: CASSSRTGNNYGYTF.